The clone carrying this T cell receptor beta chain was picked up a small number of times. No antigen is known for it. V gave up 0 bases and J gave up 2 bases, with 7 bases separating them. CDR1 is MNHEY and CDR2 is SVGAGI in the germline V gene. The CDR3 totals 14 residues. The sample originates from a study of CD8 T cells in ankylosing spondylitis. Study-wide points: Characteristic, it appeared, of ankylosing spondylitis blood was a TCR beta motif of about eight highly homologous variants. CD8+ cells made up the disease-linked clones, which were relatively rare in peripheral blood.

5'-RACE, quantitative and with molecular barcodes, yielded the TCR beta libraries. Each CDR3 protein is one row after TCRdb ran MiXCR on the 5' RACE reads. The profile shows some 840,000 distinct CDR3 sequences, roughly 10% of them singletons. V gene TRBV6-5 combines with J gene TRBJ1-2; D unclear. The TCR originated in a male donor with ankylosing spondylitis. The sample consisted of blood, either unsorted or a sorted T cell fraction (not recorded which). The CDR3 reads CASSYSWQNYGYTF. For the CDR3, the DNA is TGTGCCAGCAGTTACTCGTGGCAGAACTATGGCTACACCTTC.